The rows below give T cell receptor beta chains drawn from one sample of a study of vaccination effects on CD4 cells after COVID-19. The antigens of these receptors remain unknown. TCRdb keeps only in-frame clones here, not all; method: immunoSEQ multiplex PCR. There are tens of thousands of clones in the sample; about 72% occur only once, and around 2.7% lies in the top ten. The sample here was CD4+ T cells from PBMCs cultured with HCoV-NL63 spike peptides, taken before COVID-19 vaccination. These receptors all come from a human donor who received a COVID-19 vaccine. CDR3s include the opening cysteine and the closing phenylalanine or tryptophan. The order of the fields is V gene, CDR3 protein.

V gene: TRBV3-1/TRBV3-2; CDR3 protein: CASSLQRETEAFF
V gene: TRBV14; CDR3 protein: CASSRRAGLAWETQYF
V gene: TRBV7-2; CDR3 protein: CASSLAGGGGEKLFF
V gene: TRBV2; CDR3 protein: CASTGRWGQDSNQPQHF
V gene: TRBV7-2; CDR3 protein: CASSTREPGQGPPRQPQHF
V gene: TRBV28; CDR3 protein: CASSPTTGSLNQPQHF
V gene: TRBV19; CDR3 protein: CHHRGRWRSPLHF
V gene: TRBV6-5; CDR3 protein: CASSTGTGVGPQHF
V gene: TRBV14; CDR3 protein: CASSLWWDSLLSGANVLTF
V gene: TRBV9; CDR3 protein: CASSVDLGHGETQYF
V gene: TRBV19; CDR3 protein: CASSIRGRAPEAFF
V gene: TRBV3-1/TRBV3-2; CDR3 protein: CASSPSSGQGHGYTF
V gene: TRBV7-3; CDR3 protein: CASSLSGAAYNEQFF
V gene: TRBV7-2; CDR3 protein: CASSLARQMNTEAFF
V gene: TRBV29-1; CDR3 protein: CSVYMPGQGLLGRQETQYF
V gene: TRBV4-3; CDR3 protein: CASSLTPGAGQPQHF
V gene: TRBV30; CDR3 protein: CAWSSHNTLHF
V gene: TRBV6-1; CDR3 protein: CASSVETGSSYNEQFF
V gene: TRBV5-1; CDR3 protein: CASSPRQSTDTQYF
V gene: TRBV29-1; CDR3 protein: CSVVVRKGGRGVGYTF